The 4 T cell receptor beta chains reported below all come from one sample, sequenced in a study of blood T cells in healthy people across ages. PCR was performed a second time for about 6 to 12 cycles using a sample-barcoded 5' primer and a J-beta primer mix. TCRdb re-derived calls from the 5' RACE reads in MiXCR, one entry per CDR3 protein. Seen here are 630,000 or so distinct CDR3 sequences, 32% observed once, and the top ten hold 15% to 19%. The sequenced material came from blood. The receptors were gathered from a woman older than 75 in good health.

With respect to this clonotype: A much larger clone is a single base away; this may be a read error. The gene calls are TRBV4-2 and TRBJ2-3; 7 bases agree with TRBD2. Germline V gene data show CDR1 as LGHNA and CDR2 as YNFKEQ. With V trimmed by 4 bases and J by 1 base, 11 bases remained unmatched. This CDR3 region has 17 residues. The CDR3 here is CASSLQKGLTRTDTQYF. CDR3 sequence (DNA): TGTGCCAGCAGCCTACAGAAGGGACTAACGCGCACAGATACGCAGTATTTT.

This clonotype was found a few times. The rearrangement uses TRBV28 and TRBJ2-7; TRBD1 is a possible D gene (5 bases). The germline gives CDR1 MDHEN, CDR2 SYDVKM. With 5 bases removed from V and 0 bases from J, the gap between germline ends came to 14 bases. The CDR3 totals 15 residues. The CDR3 reads CASSERGLSSYEQYF. The CDR3 DNA reads TGTGCCAGCAGTGAAAGGGGCTTAAGCTCCTACGAGCAGTACTTC.

Comment on this clonotype: A much larger clone is a single base away; this may be a read error. The gene calls are TRBV10-3 and TRBJ2-1; D perhaps matches TRBD2 (6 bases). Judging by the DNA end, TRBJ2-7 fits better; the J call may be wrong. In germline, CDR1 is ENHRY, CDR2 SYGVKD. This CDR3 region has 15 residues. The CDR3 loop reads CAIGEDHSSYNEQYF. The CDR3 DNA follows: TGTGCCATCGGGGAGGACCATAGCTCCTACAATGAGCAGTACTTC.

This clonotype was seen ten or more times. The chain has TRBV5-1 and TRBJ2-7; a weak D match, TRBD1 (5 bases). Germline V CDR1 and CDR2: SGHRS, YFSETQ. V was pared by 2 bases and J by 3 bases, with 9 bases between. The CDR3 is 13 amino acids. CDR3 DNA: TGCGCCAGCAGCTTCGGACATGACTACGAGCAGTACTTC. This translates into CASSFGHDYEQYF.